This T cell receptor (beta chain) was sequenced during a study of T-cell reconstitution after alpha-beta-depleted transplantation in children (dated by TCRdb to about 2016). About the study as a whole: Using TCR repertoire profiling, the study followed T-cell immune reconstitution in a quantitative way in children after TCRalphabeta/CD19-depleted allogeneic hematopoietic cell transplantation.

What the time point label conveys for this sample: day 60 (about 2 months) after transplantation. Interpreted using the paper, the treatment or condition label stands for: allogeneic hematopoietic cell transplantation with graft depleted of TCRalphabeta T cells and CD19 B cells. Transplant recipients were children who received TCRalphabeta/CD19-depleted allogeneic hematopoietic cell grafts. V was cut back by 8 bases and J by 0 bases, leaving a gap of 2 bases between them. The CDR3 measures 10 amino acids from cysteine to phenylalanine. The only DNA kept is the CDR3, 30 bases in frame from the first base. The library was built by means of PCR. Instrument on record: Illumina HiSeq 2500. Molecular barcoding was employed in the preparation of TCR libraries, with unique molecular identifiers being used to normalize TCRbeta repertoire quantification. TCRdb ran its own pipeline on the public reads, namely fastp trimming at Q25 and MiXCR clone calling, and kept in-frame beta chains. Rows matching on CDR3 protein sequence are summarized as one entry with the most common DNA and genes. In all, the sample holds roughly 100,000 distinct CDR3 sequences, and around 6.1% of those were seen once. The top ten hold roughly 5.5% of the sample.

With respect to this clonotype: There is no known antigen for this receptor. One base away there is no much larger clone; base qualities are not given.

Summary of the overall study and its limitations: Hyperexpanded clone frequencies declined over subsequent months; after one year, T-cell counts and TCRbeta diversity were mostly attributed to newly produced T cells. The high TCRbeta diversity at day 60 in some patients was ascribed to recipient T cells and intrathymic progenitors that had survived conditioning. The apparently early alphabetaT-cell count recovery about two months after transplant was reportedly dependent on only several hundred rapidly expanded clones derived from non-depleted graft cells.

This TCR came from a female patient aged 2 to 10 who had a stem cell transplant for Fanconi anemia, so the T cells may come from the graft donor. The rearranged chain carries TRBV23-1 and TRBJ2-7, with no confident D gene call. TRBV23-1 is noted as an ORF with a role that remains uncertain. The source was PBMCs, mostly from graft donor cells, collected 60 days after TCRalphabeta/CD19-depleted stem cell transplant. The bases read TGCGCCAGCCTCTCCTACGAGCAGTACTTC. It codes for CASLSYEQYF.